Listed below are T cell receptor beta chains from one sample, sequenced in a study of cytomegalovirus exposure and HLA in healthy donors. Produced via immunoSEQ multiplex PCR; TCRdb's table is partial and in-frame only. The sample shows more than 300,000 clones, about nine tenths of them seen only once. Sequenced sample: PBMCs. These TCRs come from a young woman in good health and CMV-seronegative. The CDR3 runs from the conserved cysteine through the conserved F or W. Each record gives: V gene, CDR3 protein.

TRBV28	CASSLGTENYGYTF
TRBV7-6	CASSLGQFYEQYF
TRBV5-1	CASSLSGTDYEQYF
TRBV2	CASSESGGCGTQYF
TRBV27	CASSLGGRNTEAFF
TRBV2	CASSTGSYEQYF
TRBV7-6	CASSLTSANNEQFF
TRBV6-5	CASRRGQENSYEQYF
TRBV5-1	CASSPNLDREAFF
TRBV18	CASSPLSSSSIAKNIQYF
TRBV29-1	CSVEREGTDTQYF
TRBV9	CASSGGGGPGTDTQYF
TRBV7-8	CASSLVGRGAEQYF
TRBV6-1	CASSGQYGYTF
TRBV18	CASSPTTANTEAFF
TRBV5-1	CASSMESNYGYTF
TRBV28	CASRNSMNTEAFF
TRBV10-3	CAISLTGLASHEQFF
TRBV7-8	CASLGGSNTEAFF
TRBV7-3	CASSPFGSPEAFF
TRBV7-3	CASTPGSPHEQFF
TRBV6-5	CASSYLGGSGEQFF
TRBV7-6	CASSLGTPGGNNEKLFF
TRBV27	CASSLLRDRGDNEQFF
TRBV4-1	CASSQPAVVQPQHF
TRBV7-3	CASTSGRTDTGELFF
TRBV18	CASSPGQGTDTQYF
TRBV7-6	CASSPRTSGIWADTQYF
TRBV6-4	CASSVEQGAHTDTQYF
TRBV5-4	CASNPSGRALETQYF
TRBV2	CASSFRDRGTQYF
TRBV9	CASSPRDRGFNEQYF
TRBV6-5	CASRPGAGNTIYF
TRBV5-4	CASSLELAGETGGEQFF
TRBV6-5	CASSSDRLNYGYTF
TRBV9	CASSPWGGQGTETQYF
TRBV6-5	CASSEQGPGVAFF
TRBV4-3	CASSQAKSGNTIYF
TRBV29-1	CSVPRAGRPNEYGYTF
TRBV2	CASSEPSGGRTDTQYF
TRBV4-2	CASSQAGQAPRRDTEAFF
TRBV5-1	CTSSRAGEYQETQYF
TRBV7-8	CASSLRGALAGGPSYEQYF
TRBV4-2	CASSQEGLAGELFF
TRBV12-5	CASGLRDTEAFF
TRBV19	CATSRTDKTYEQYF
TRBV19	CASSIMAGNQPQHF
TRBV13	CASSSAGEGNTQYF
TRBV6-1	CASSVSGITYNEQFF
TRBV6-5	CASSYQPGSEAFF
TRBV6-6	CASSYLTTGQIHQVF
TRBV5-1	CASSLGQGAYEQYF
TRBV7-2	CASSLAQGGGYTF
TRBV18	CASSRQGGGNQPQHF
TRBV7-9	CASSEGLAGGPVYEQYF
TRBV6-5	CASSPEGAGGTEAFF
TRBV18	CASSPNFLAGGNEQFF
TRBV6-6	CASSYSYREKLFF
TRBV7-6	CASSLQGQPQHF